These 5 T cell receptor beta chains share one sample of origin, sequenced in a study of T cell changes during pregnancy in multiple sclerosis. Some clones are missing from TCRdb's copy, which holds only in-frame ones; the method was immunoSEQ multiplex PCR. The sample records 65,000 to 85,000 clones, just over 90% being singletons. Source: peripheral blood, taken after pregnancy. Receptor source: a female donor with multiple sclerosis, enrolled in a pregnancy study.

The CDR3: CASSEVGGGYTF. The CDR3 bases are TGTGCCAGCAGTGAAGTAGGAGGTGGCTACACCTTC. The chain links TRBV6-1 to TRBJ1-2, with D hard to call. Trimming left V 1 base short and J 7 bases short, with 7 bases between. The CDR3 consists of 12 residues. Germline loops: CDR1 MNHNS, CDR2 SASEGT.

The chain recombines TRBV12-5 with TRBJ2-3; 7 bases align to TRBD2. This CDR3 region has 15 residues. The trim removed 5 bases at V and 1 base at J, leaving 6 bases unmatched. Germline V lookup: CDR1 LGHNT, CDR2 FRNRAP. CDR3 bases: TGTGCTAGTGGTCCAGGACTAGGAGGCACAGATACGCAGTATTTT. It is translated as CASGPGLGGTDTQYF.

This chain uses TRBV6-6 with TRBJ2-5; TRBD2 is a possible D gene (5 bases). Trimming took 0 bases from V and 2 from J, leaving 7 bases between them. Looked up from germline, CDR1 is MNHNY and CDR2 is SVGAGI (reference sequence). The CDR3 sequence is 14 residues long. CDR3 protein: CASSYSAVQETQYF. CDR3 DNA sequence: TGTGCCAGCAGTTACTCAGCGGTACAAGAGACCCAGTACTTC.

The J gene is TRBJ2-1, the V gene TRBV27, with TRBD2 matching 10 bases. Germline loops: CDR1 MNHEY, CDR2 SMNVEV (reference sequence). After removal of 6 bases from V and 8 bases from J, the junction contained 13 bases not matched to a gene. The CDR3 spans 16 residues. CDR3 sequence (DNA): TGTGCCAGCAGAACCACTTCTAGCGGGAGCTGGGATGAGCAGTTCTTC. Amino acid sequence: CASRTTSSGSWDEQFF.

The chain employs TRBV25-1 and TRBJ2-1; the match to TRBD1 covers 12 bases. V dropped 7 bases and J dropped 9; count of bases not matched to a gene: 10. Germline loops: CDR1 MGHDK, CDR2 SYGVNS. This CDR3 is built from 15 residues. The chain's CDR3 is CASTDPGTGGIEQFF. The DNA for the CDR3 is TGTGCCAGCACAGACCCCGGGACAGGGGGCATTGAGCAGTTCTTC.